A selection of T cell receptor beta chains follows, all from one sample in a study of T cells in Graves' hyperthyroidism and ophthalmopathy. TCRdb redid the calling of the multiplex PCR reads with MiXCR, one entry per CDR3 protein. The sample has around 350,000 distinct CDR3 sequences, around 13% seen once. The specimen was blood. The receptors were sampled from a woman aged 18-29 years with Graves' hyperthyroidism. Both conserved end residues are part of each CDR3. D genes are given only for firm matches. The size of a clone is reported for some rows only, either as once, few or many, or as a class for expanded clones.

size | J | D | V | DNA | CDR3
NA | TRBJ1-4 | NA | TRBV20-1 | TGCAGTGCTAGAGATCGAGGGGGAAAACTGTTTTTT | CSARDRGGKLFF
many | TRBJ2-2 | TRBD2 | TRBV27 | TGTGCCAGCAGTTTACAGAGCCTAGCGGGGATTACCGGGGAGCTGTTTTTT | CASSLQSLAGITGELFF
few | TRBJ2-5 | NA | TRBV20-1 | TGCAGTGCTAGCCTCGTGGGGGAAGAGACCCAGTACTTC | CSASLVGEETQYF
many | TRBJ2-3 | NA | TRBV20-1 | TGCAGTGCTCTACAGGTTACAGATACGCAGTATTTT | CSALQVTDTQYF
many | TRBJ1-6 | NA | TRBV28 | TGTGCCAGCAGTGCGGGGGCCAGCCCCAGCTCACCCCTCCACTTT | CASSAGASPSSPLHF
many | TRBJ2-1 | NA | TRBV28 | TGTGCCAGCAGAAACCCGAATGAGCAGTTCTTC | CASRNPNEQFF
NA | TRBJ1-4 | NA | TRBV10-1 | TGCGCCAGCAGTGAGTCGGTGTACGAGCCTGCCATTGAAAAACTGTTTTTT | CASSESVYEPAIEKLFF
many | TRBJ2-3 | NA | TRBV3-1 | TGTGCCAGCAGCCGGGCCAGATTCACAGATACGCAGTATTTT | CASSRARFTDTQYF
NA | TRBJ2-3 | TRBD2 | TRBV9 | TGTGCCAGCAGCGCAGCGGGGGGAAAAACAGATACGCAGTATTTT | CASSAAGGKTDTQYF
many | TRBJ1-1 | NA | TRBV11-2 | TGTGCCAGCAGCATGGGTGCAAAGGGCGGTCAAGCTTTCTTT | CASSMGAKGGQAFF
many | TRBJ2-5 | NA | TRBV5-6 | TGTGCCAGCAGCCACCCTTTGGGTAGTGCTCGGGAGACCCAGTACTTC | CASSHPLGSARETQYF
NA | TRBJ2-3 | NA | TRBV4-1 | TGCGCCAGCAGCCGCCTTCCGACTAGTGTTGACACAGATACGCAGTATTTT | CASSRLPTSVDTDTQYF
many | TRBJ1-1 | TRBD1 | TRBV27 | TGTGCCAGCAGTCTACAGGGGCCGCCCCGGGTGAACACTGAAGCTTTCTTT | CASSLQGPPRVNTEAFF
many | TRBJ2-5 | TRBD1 | TRBV29-1 | TGCAGCGTTGACGTGGACAGGCGAGAGACCCAGTACTTC | CSVDVDRRETQYF
many | TRBJ1-2 | NA | TRBV12-3/TRBV12-4 | TGTGCCAGCACGGCGGGAAGTCCCTATGGCTACACCTTC | CASTAGSPYGYTF
many | TRBJ1-1 | NA | TRBV5-6 | TGTGCCAGCAGCTTGATTGGGGTAAAAGGGGTCGGAGCTTTCTTT | CASSLIGVKGVGAFF
few | TRBJ1-5 | NA | TRBV19 | TGTGCCACTAGGGTCCTCCCAGGGCCCCAGCATTTT | CATRVLPGPQHF
NA | TRBJ2-7 | NA | TRBV28 | TGTGCCAGCAGGTCACAGGGTTCCTCCTACGAGCAGTACTTC | CASRSQGSSYEQYF
many | TRBJ2-4 | NA | TRBV20-1 | TGCAGTGCTGGAAGCCCCTCAGGGGTTGAGTACATTCAGTACTTC | CSAGSPSGVEYIQYF
many | TRBJ2-3 | NA | TRBV2 | TGTGCCAGCAGTGGGATGGATACGCAGTATTTT | CASSGMDTQYF
many | TRBJ1-5 | TRBD1 | TRBV12-3/TRBV12-4 | TGTGCCAGCAGTTGGGACAGGGCGGGCAATCAGCCCCAGCATTTT | CASSWDRAGNQPQHF
many | TRBJ2-7 | NA | TRBV28 | TGTGCCAGCAGTTTAAGTTCTGGGTGGCAGTACTTC | CASSLSSGWQYF
many | TRBJ2-5 | NA | TRBV20-1 | TGCAGTGCTAATCCCCGGGTCGGGTCCCAAGAGACCCAGTACTTC | CSANPRVGSQETQYF
many | TRBJ1-1 | NA | TRBV7-2 | TGTGCCAGCAGCCAGCGGTACGGGCGGGGTGGATTGATGAACACTGAAGCTTTCTTT | CASSQRYGRGGLMNTEAFF
many | TRBJ1-2 | NA | TRBV6-2/TRBV6-3 | TGTGCCAGCAGCTTTCGGTATGGCTACACCTTC | CASSFRYGYTF
many | TRBJ2-3 | NA | TRBV5-1 | TGCGCCAGCAGCATCAGGGTGGGCACAGATACGCAGTATTTT | CASSIRVGTDTQYF
many | TRBJ2-2 | NA | TRBV28 | TGTGCCAGCAGTTCGGGTCAGAACACCGGGGAGCTGTTTTTT | CASSSGQNTGELFF
many | TRBJ2-7 | TRBD2 | TRBV6-5 | TGTGCCAGCAGTTACGGGGGGGAGGCGTACGAGCAGTACTTC | CASSYGGEAYEQYF
NA | TRBJ2-1 | NA | TRBV6-2/TRBV6-3 | TGTGCCAGCAGTAACCCAAGGCGGGGTGAGCAGTTCTTC | CASSNPRRGEQFF
many | TRBJ1-2 | NA | TRBV20-1 | TGCAGACGTGGGGGTGGGGACTATGGCTACACCTTC | CRRGGGDYGYTF
many | TRBJ2-7 | NA | TRBV9 | TGTGCCAGCAGCTCACCGGGTGAGCAGTACTTC | CASSSPGEQYF
many | TRBJ2-1 | NA | TRBV12-3/TRBV12-4 | TGTGCCAGCAGTTTAAAAAGTGATTCTGCCTATTACAATGAGCAGTTCTTC | CASSLKSDSAYYNEQFF
few | TRBJ2-3 | TRBD2 | TRBV4-3 | TGCGCCAGCAGTTCACCCTTTGAGCGGGAAAGCACAGATACGCAGTATTTT | CASSSPFERESTDTQYF
many | TRBJ2-3 | TRBD2 | TRBV2 | TGTGCCAGCAGTGTACCTGGACTAGCGGGAGAGCAATCAGATACGCAGTATTTT | CASSVPGLAGEQSDTQYF
many | TRBJ1-6 | NA | TRBV6-5 | TGTGCCAGCAGTTACTCCACCAATTCACCCCTCCACTTT | CASSYSTNSPLHF
many | TRBJ2-1 | NA | TRBV5-6 | TGTGCCAGCAGCCCGGGGGCGGACTCTTACTACAATGAGCAGTTCTTC | CASSPGADSYYNEQFF
few | TRBJ1-2 | NA | TRBV7-9 | TGTGCCAGCAGCTCTTTAGGCCTTAACTATGGCTACACCTTC | CASSSLGLNYGYTF
NA | TRBJ1-5 | NA | TRBV9 | TGTGCCAGCAGCGTAGGGGCCTTCCTCTCCCAGCCCCAGCATTTT | CASSVGAFLSQPQHF
many | TRBJ1-2 | NA | TRBV4-2 | TGTGCCAGCAGCCAAGAAGGGCAGCGGGGCTACACCTTC | CASSQEGQRGYTF
many | TRBJ2-7 | TRBD1 | TRBV7-2 | TGTGCCAGCATGGGACAGGGAATCTACGAGCAGTACTTC | CASMGQGIYEQYF
NA | TRBJ1-2 | NA | TRBV4-1 | TGCGCCAGCAGCCAAGATTTTTTCGGTGGTGGCTACACCTTC | CASSQDFFGGGYTF
many | TRBJ2-1 | TRBD1 | TRBV24-1 | TGTGCCACCAGTGATCCCGGGACAGGGGTTGGGAATGAGCAGTTCTTC | CATSDPGTGVGNEQFF
NA | TRBJ2-2 | TRBD1 | TRBV12-3/TRBV12-4 | TGTGCCAGTAGTAAGGGGGCAGGCACCGGGGAGCTGTTTTTT | CASSKGAGTGELFF
many | TRBJ2-1 | NA | TRBV29-1 | TGCAGCGTTGAAGAGGGGAGAAGGGATGAGCAGTTCTTC | CSVEEGRRDEQFF
many | TRBJ2-1 | TRBD2 | TRBV7-2 | TGTGCCAGCAGCATACAGGGACTAGCGGGAAATGAGCAGTTCTTC | CASSIQGLAGNEQFF
many | TRBJ2-7 | NA | TRBV11-2 | TGTGCCAGCAGCTTTACAGGGCCTGCCGGTTACGAGCAGTACTTC | CASSFTGPAGYEQYF
many | TRBJ2-7 | NA | TRBV28 | TGTGCCACCGATAACTCAGAGGCCTACGAGCAGTACTTC | CATDNSEAYEQYF
few | TRBJ2-1 | TRBD2 | TRBV19 | TGTGCCAGTAGCAAAAGTGGGACTAGCGGGGGGGAGCAGTTCTTC | CASSKSGTSGGEQFF
many | TRBJ2-1 | TRBD1 | TRBV11-3 | TGTGCCAGCAGCTTGGGGTCCGACAGGGGGCAGTTCTTC | CASSLGSDRGQFF
many | TRBJ2-7 | TRBD2 | TRBV10-1 | TGCGCCAGCAGTCCCGCGGTAGCGGGGGGACTCCCCACCGAGCAGTACTTC | CASSPAVAGGLPTEQYF
many | TRBJ1-3 | NA | TRBV30 | TGTGCCTGGAGTCCCGGACAGGGAAACACCATATATTTT | CAWSPGQGNTIYF
few | TRBJ1-4 | NA | TRBV11-2 | TGTGCCAGCAGCTTACAACGGGGGAGTGAAAAACTGTTTTTT | CASSLQRGSEKLFF
few | TRBJ1-1 | NA | TRBV4-2 | TGTGCCGGCAGCCAAGAAGACAACACTGAAGCTTTCTTT | CAGSQEDNTEAFF